The present T cell receptor beta chain was sequenced within a study of OX40 agonist ivuxolimab in advanced cancers. This clone was found a few times. Clones were read by immunoSEQ multiplex PCR, and TCRdb kept only the in-frame ones, dropping some. The sample yields over 55,000 clones, approximately 80% seen once. The CDR3 totals 13 residues. The germline CDR1 and CDR2 sequences are SEHNR and FQNEAQ (reference sequence). The V end was cut by 0 bases, the J end by 2 bases, with 4 bases between. The chain uses TRBV7-9 and TRBJ1-2; D gene uncertain. The sequencing here drew on CD4+ or CD8+ T cells sorted from blood, taken in a trial of the OX40 agonist ivuxolimab. This TCR was recovered from an adult with an advanced solid tumor such as melanoma, head and neck, liver or kidney cancer. The CDR3 DNA reads TGTGCCAGCAGCTTAGCGGGGAACTATGGCTACACCTTC. Translating it yields CASSLAGNYGYTF.